This T cell receptor (beta chain) is drawn from a study of a mutant IDH1 vaccine in newly diagnosed glioma. Study information: Of treated patients, around 62% were men and roughly 38% women, averaging around 42 years. Pretreatment consisted of radiotherapy, temozolomide, or both, with most receiving both.

Sequenced by immunoSEQ multiplex PCR; TCRdb stores in-frame clones only, minus some. The sample contains roughly 38,000 clones, around 82% of which appear only once. J was trimmed by 4 bases and V by 4 bases; bases with no gene match: 6. The CDR3 is 15 residues long. Germline V CDR1 and CDR2: LNHDA, SQIVND (reference sequence). Regarding the study as a whole: Vaccination elicited immune responses in roughly 92% of patients.

Documented time point: baseline, week 1 (first vaccination visit). As to treatment: pre-vaccination baseline after standard-of-care therapy. Donor tumors were new WHO grade 3 or 4 IDH1-mutant, ATRX-lost astrocytomas. Regarding this clone: Its antigen remains unidentified.

J is TRBJ2-3 and V is TRBV19, with 9 positions matching TRBD1. The sequence was collected from a man aged 35-49 years with glioma. Some clones in this sample may be carry-over from other donors' samples. Sequences were derived from PBMCs, sampled from a glioma patient treated with radiotherapy, temozolomide or both. The CDR3 coding sequence is TGTGCCAGTAGTAGCGGACAGGGGCGCGCAGATACGCAGTATTTT. Residues: CASSSGQGRADTQYF.